This T cell receptor (beta chain) was identified in a study of control samples from healthy donors and cancer patients. The repertoire was sequenced with immunoSEQ multiplex PCR; TCRdb's copy has only in-frame clones and lacks some. Of about 130,000 clones in the sample, roughly 92% were seen once. Germline V gene lookup returns CDR1 SGHKS and CDR2 YYEKEE (reference sequence). V shed 0 bases and J 10 bases; nucleotides not matched to a gene: 3. The CDR3 runs to 15 residues. This chain joins TRBV5-5 and TRBJ1-6, with TRBD1 matching 11 bases. Sequencing was performed on blood. This TCR derives from a man in his late teens or twenties in good health. This chain's CDR3 is CASSLGGQGESPLHF. CDR3 in DNA: TGTGCCAGCAGCTTGGGGGGACAGGGGGAATCACCCCTCCACTTT.